The sequence of this TCR beta chain was determined in a study of graft-versus-host responses after intestinal transplantation. Background on the study: Each recipient received anti-thymocyte globulin induction, then tacrolimus and steroids for approximately 3 years. General observations from the study: The marrow of recipients harbored GvH clones, and ileum or blood showed some of them first.

Notes on this clone: Its antigen remains unidentified.

Here immunoSEQ multiplex PCR was the method, and the copy in TCRdb shows in-frame clones only, minus some. This sample carries 75,000 to 100,000 clones, roughly 86% of them seen once, and the ten largest clones take over 1.3%. CDR3 length: 17 amino acids. Deletions cut 4 bases from V and 3 bases from J, with 21 bases between. Germline lookup yields CDR1 MNHNS and CDR2 SASEGT. The TCR was taken from a human patient who received an intestinal transplant, so some T cells may come from the graft donor. The chain has TRBV6-1 and TRBJ1-1; TRBD1 might be the D (6 bases). The material sequenced was PBMCs, taken 255 days after intestinal transplant. The CDR3: CASSAYSGTKGDTEAFF. CDR3 coding DNA: TGTGCCAGCAGTGCCTATTCCGGGACAAAGGGCGACACTGAAGCTTTCTTT.